This paragraph covers one T cell receptor beta chain sequence. This CDR3 has 15 amino acids. The V and J ends lost 2 bases and 8 bases, in that order; junction bases with no gene match: 9. CDR1 is MNHEY and CDR2 is SMNVEV in the germline V gene (reference sequence). TCRdb's copy holds only in-frame clones and misses some; the assay was immunoSEQ multiplex PCR. This sample yields about 480,000 clones, of which roughly 90% are seen a single time; roughly 1.9% belongs to the top ten. These data originate in a study of blood T cell repertoires in COVID-19. For the study at large: Sample material is recorded as cDNA or gDNA derived from T cells, B-cell-depleted T cells, or PBMCs.

The J gene is TRBJ2-1, the V gene TRBV27, with TRBD2 identical over 7 bases. This clonotype originated in a woman between 40 and 50 years old who had recovered from COVID-19. Sequencing was performed on PBMCs or T cells enriched from blood (not recorded which). CDR3 sequence: CASSLIAGASYEQFF. In DNA, the CDR3 is TGTGCCAGCAGTTTAATCGCGGGAGCTAGCTATGAGCAGTTCTTC.